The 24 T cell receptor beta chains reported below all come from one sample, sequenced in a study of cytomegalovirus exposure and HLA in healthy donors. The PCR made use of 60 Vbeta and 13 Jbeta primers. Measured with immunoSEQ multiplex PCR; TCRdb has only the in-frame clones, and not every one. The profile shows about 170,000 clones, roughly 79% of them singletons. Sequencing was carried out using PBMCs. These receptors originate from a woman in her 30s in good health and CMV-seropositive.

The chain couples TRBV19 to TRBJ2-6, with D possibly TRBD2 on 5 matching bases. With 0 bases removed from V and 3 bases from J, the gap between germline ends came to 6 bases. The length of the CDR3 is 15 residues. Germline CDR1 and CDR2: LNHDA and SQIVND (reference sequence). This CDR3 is CASSIDGSGANVLTF. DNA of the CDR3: TGTGCCAGTAGTATAGATGGGAGTGGGGCCAACGTCCTGACTTTC.

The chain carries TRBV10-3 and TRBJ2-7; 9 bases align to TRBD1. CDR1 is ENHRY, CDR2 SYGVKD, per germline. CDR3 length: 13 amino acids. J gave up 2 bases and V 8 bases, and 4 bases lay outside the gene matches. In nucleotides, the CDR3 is TGTGCCATCGCCGGGACAGGGACCTACGAGCAGTACTTC. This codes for CAIAGTGTYEQYF.

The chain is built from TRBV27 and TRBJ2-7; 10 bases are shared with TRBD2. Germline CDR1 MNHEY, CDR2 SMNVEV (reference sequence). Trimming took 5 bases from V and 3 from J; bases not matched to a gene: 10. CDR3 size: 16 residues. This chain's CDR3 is CASSQSGRARFYEQYF. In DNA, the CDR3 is TGTGCCAGCAGTCAAAGCGGGAGGGCACGATTCTACGAGCAGTACTTC.

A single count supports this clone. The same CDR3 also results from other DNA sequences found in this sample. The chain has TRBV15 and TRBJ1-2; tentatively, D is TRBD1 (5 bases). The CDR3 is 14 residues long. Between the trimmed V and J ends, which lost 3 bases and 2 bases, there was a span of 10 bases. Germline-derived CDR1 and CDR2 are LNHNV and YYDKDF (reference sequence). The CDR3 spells CATSRGGFNYGYTF. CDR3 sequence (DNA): TGTGCCACCAGCAGGGGGGGGTTCAACTATGGCTACACCTTC.

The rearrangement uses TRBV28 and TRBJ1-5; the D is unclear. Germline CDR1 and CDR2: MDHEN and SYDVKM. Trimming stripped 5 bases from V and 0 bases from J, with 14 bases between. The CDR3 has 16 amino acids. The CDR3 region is CASSHWETSSNQPQHF. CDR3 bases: TGTGCCAGCAGTCATTGGGAGACTTCTAGCAATCAGCCCCAGCATTTT.

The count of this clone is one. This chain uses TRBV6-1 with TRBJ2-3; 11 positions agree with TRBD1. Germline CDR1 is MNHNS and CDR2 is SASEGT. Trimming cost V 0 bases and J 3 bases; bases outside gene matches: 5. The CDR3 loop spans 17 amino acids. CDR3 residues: CASSEARGTGGTDTQYF. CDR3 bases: TGTGCCAGCAGTGAAGCGCGGGGGACAGGGGGAACAGATACGCAGTATTTT.

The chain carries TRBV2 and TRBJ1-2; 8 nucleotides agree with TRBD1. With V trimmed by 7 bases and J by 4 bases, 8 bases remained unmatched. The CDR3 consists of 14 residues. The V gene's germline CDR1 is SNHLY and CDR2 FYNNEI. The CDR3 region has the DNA TGTGCCAGCATTCCTCGGACAGGGAGCTATGGCTACACCTTC. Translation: CASIPRTGSYGYTF.

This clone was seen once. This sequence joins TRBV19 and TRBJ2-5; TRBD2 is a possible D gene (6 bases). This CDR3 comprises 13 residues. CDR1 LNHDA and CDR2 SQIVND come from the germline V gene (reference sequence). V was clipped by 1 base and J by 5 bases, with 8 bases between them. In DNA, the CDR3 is TGTGCCAGTAGTATAGTGGGGGGTGAGACCCAGTACTTC. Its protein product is CASSIVGGETQYF.

The CDR3 coding sequence is TGTGCCAGCAGGGAGAACTATGGCTACACCTTC. Protein product: CASRENYGYTF. The chain uses TRBV5-5 and TRBJ1-2; D gene uncertain. V was clipped by 5 bases and J by 2 bases, with 4 bases between them. The germline V gene encodes CDR1 SGHKS and CDR2 YYEKEE (reference sequence). The CDR3 sequence is 11 residues long.

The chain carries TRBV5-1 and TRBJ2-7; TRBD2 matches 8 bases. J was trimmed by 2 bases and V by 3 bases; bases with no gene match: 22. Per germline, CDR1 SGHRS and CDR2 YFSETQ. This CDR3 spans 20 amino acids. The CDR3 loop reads CASSYNSGGRHSKEAYEQYF. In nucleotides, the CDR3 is TGCGCCAGCAGCTACAATTCGGGGGGGCGACACTCTAAAGAGGCCTACGAGCAGTACTTC.

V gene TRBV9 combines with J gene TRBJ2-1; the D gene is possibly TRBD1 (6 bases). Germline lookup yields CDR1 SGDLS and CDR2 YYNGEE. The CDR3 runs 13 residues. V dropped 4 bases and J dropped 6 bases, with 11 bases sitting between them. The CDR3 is CASSTNRANEQFF. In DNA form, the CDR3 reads TGTGCCAGCAGCACCAACAGGGCCAATGAGCAGTTCTTC.

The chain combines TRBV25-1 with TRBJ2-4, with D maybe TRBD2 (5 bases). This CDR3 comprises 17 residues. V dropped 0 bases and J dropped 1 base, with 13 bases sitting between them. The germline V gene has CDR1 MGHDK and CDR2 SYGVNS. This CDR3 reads CASSEYAGPGAKNIQYF. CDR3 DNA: TGTGCCAGCAGTGAATATGCTGGCCCGGGGGCCAAAAACATTCAGTACTTC.

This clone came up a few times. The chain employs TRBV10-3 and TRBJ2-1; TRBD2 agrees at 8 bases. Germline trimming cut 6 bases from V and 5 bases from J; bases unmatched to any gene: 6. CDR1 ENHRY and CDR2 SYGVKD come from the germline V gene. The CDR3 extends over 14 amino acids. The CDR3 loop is CAISPAGGHNEQFF. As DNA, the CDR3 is TGTGCCATCAGCCCTGCGGGGGGCCACAATGAGCAGTTCTTC.

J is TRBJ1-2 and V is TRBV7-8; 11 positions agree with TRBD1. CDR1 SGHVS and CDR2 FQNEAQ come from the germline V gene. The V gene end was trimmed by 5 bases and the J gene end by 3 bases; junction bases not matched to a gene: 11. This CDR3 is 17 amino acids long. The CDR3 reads CASSPPRTGGGYYGYTF. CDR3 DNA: TGTGCCAGCAGCCCCCCCCGGACAGGGGGCGGTTACTATGGCTACACCTTC.

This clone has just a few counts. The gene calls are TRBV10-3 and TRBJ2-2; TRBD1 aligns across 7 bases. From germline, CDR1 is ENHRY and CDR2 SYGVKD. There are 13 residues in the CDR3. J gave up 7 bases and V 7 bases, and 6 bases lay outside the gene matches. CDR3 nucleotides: TGTGCCATCAACTCAAACAGGGGCGGGGAGCTGTTTTTT. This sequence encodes CAINSNRGGELFF.

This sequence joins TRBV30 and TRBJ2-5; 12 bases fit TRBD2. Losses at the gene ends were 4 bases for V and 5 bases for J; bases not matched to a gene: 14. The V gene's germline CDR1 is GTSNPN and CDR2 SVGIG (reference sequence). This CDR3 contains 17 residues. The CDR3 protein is CAWTSGRAQGYQETQYF. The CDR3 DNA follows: TGTGCCTGGACTAGCGGGAGGGCCCAAGGGTATCAGGAGACCCAGTACTTC.

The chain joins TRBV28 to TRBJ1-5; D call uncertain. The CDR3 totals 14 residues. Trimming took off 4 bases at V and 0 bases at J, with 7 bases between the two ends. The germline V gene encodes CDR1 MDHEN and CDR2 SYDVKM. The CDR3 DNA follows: TGTGCCAGCAGTTCCCCAGGTAGCAATCAGCCCCAGCATTTT. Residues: CASSSPGSNQPQHF.

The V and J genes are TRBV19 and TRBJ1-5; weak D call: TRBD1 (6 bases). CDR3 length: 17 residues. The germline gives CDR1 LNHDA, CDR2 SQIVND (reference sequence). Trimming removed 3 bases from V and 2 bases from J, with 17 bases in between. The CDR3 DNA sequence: TGTGCCAGTAGTATGGTACGTCCCAGGGGTGGCAATCAGCCCCAGCATTTT. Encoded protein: CASSMVRPRGGNQPQHF.

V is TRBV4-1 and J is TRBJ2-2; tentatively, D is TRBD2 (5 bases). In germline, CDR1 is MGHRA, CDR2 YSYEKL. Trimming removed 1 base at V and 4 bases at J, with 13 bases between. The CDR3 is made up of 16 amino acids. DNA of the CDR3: TGCGCCAGCAGCCAAGTCCCAGCGGACTTCACCGGGGAGCTGTTTTTT. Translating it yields CASSQVPADFTGELFF.

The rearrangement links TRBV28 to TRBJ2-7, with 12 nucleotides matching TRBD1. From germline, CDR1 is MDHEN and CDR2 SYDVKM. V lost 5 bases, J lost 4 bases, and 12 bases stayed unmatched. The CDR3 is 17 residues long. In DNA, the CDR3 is TGTGCCAGCAGTCCTCAGAGTGGGACAGGGGGCTGGTACGAGCAGTACTTC. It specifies CASSPQSGTGGWYEQYF.

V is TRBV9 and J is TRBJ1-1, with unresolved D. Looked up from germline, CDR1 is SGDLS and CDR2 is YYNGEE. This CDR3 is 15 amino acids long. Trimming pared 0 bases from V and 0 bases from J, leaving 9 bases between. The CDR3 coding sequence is TGTGCCAGCAGCGTAGGGGCAGAGTTGAACACTGAAGCTTTCTTT. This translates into CASSVGAELNTEAFF.

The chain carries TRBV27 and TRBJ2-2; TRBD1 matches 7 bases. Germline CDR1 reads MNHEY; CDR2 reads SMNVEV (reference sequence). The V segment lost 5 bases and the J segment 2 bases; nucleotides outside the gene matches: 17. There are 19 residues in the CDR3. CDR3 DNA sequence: TGTGCCAGCAGTCTGCGACAGGGTTCGGTTCGGTATAACACCGGGGAGCTGTTTTTT. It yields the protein CASSLRQGSVRYNTGELFF.

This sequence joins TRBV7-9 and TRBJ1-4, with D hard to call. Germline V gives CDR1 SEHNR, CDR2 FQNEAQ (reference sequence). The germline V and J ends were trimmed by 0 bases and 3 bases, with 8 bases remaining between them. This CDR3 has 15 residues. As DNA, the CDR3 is TGTGCCAGCAGCTTAGCCTGGAGGTCTAATGAAAAACTGTTTTTT. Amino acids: CASSLAWRSNEKLFF.

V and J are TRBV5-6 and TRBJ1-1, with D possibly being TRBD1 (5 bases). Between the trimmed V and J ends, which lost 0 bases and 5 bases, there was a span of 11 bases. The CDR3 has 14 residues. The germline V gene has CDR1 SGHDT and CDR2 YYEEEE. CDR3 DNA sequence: TGTGCCAGCAGCTTGGAACAGGAGTGGACTGAAGCTTTCTTT. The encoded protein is CASSLEQEWTEAFF.